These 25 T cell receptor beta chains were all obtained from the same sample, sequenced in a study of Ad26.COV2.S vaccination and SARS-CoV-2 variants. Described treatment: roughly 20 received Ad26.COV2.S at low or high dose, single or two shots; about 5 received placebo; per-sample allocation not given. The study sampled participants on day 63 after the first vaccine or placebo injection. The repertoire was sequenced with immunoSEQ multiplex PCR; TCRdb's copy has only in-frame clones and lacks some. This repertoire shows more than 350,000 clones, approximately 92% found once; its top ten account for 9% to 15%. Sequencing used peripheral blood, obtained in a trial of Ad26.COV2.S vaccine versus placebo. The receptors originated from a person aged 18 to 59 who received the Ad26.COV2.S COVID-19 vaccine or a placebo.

Here the CDR3 DNA reads TGTGCCAGCAGCTGGGGACAGGGTGCTGGAAACACCATATATTTT. It encodes CASSWGQGAGNTIYF. This sequence joins TRBV5-6 and TRBJ1-3; the match to TRBD1 covers 9 bases. Unmatched junction bases numbered 3, after V lost 3 bases and J lost 2 bases. The germline gives CDR1 SGHDT, CDR2 YYEEEE. The CDR3 loop spans 15 amino acids. Variable domain in full (rest from reference TRBV5-6 and TRBJ1-3): DAGVTQSPTHLIKTRGQQVTLRCSPKSGHDTVSWYQQALGQGPQFIFQYYEEEERQRGNFPDRFSGHQFPNYSSELNVNALLLGDSALYLCASSWGQGAGNTIYFGEGSWLTVV.

The CDR3 loop is CASSLLVDRGAFF. The CDR3 DNA reads as TGTGCCAGCAGTTTATTGGTGGACAGGGGTGCTTTCTTT. The chain uses TRBV28 and TRBJ1-1; 9 bases match TRBD1. V lost 1 base and J lost 11; bases outside the gene matches: 5. The CDR3 totals 13 residues. CDR1 and CDR2 from the germline V gene are MDHEN and SYDVKM.

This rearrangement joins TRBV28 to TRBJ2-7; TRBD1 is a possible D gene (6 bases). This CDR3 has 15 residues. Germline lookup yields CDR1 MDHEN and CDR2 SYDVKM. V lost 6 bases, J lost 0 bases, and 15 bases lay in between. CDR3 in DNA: TGTGCCAGCAGACCGACAGGAATGCTCTCCTACGAGCAGTACTTC. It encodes CASRPTGMLSYEQYF. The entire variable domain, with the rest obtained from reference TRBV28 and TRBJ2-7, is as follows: DVKVTQSSRYLVKRTGEKVFLECVQDMDHENMFWYRQDPGLGLRLIYFSYDVKMKEKGDIPEGYSVSREKKERFSLILESASTNQTSMYLCASRPTGMLSYEQYFGPGTRLTVT.

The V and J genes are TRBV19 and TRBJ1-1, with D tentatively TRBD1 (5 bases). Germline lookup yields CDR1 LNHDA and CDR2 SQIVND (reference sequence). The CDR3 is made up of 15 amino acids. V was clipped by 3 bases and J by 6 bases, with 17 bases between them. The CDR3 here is CASSISLRGVSEAFF. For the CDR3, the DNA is TGTGCCAGTAGTATTTCCCTTCGGGGGGTCTCTGAAGCTTTCTTT.

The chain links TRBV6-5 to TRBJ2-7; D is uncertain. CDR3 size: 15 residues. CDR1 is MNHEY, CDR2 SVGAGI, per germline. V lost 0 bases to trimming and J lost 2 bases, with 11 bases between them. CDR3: CASSYSTQYAYEQYF. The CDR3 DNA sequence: TGTGCCAGCAGTTACTCGACCCAGTATGCCTACGAGCAGTACTTC.

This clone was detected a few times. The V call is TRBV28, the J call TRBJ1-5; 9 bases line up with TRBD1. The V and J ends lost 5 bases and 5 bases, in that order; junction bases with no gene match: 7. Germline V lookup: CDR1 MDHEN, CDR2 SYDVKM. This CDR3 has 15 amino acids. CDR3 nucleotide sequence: TGTGCCAGCAGTACCACAGGGGGCTCGGATCAGCCCCAGCATTTT. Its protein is CASSTTGGSDQPQHF.

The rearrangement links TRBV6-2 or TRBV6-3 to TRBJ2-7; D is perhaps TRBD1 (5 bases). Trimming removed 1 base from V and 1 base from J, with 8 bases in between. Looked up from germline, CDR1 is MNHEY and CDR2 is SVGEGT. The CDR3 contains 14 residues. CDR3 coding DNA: TGTGCCAGCAGTTACTTTCAGGGTTCCTACGAGCAGTACTTC. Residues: CASSYFQGSYEQYF.

CDR3 sequence: CATGDGIGWPQHF. CDR3 nucleotide sequence: TGTGCCACCGGGGACGGGATAGGGTGGCCCCAGCATTTT. V and J are TRBV27 and TRBJ1-5, with D possibly matching TRBD1 (5 bases). The CDR3 extends over 13 amino acids. The germline V and J ends were trimmed by 10 bases and 9 bases, with 19 bases remaining between them. Germline-derived CDR1 and CDR2 are MNHEY and SMNVEV (reference sequence).

The CDR3 region has the DNA TGTGCCAGCTCACACTCCGGGACAGGGAATTCACCCCTCCACTTT. As protein: CASSHSGTGNSPLHF. The chain has TRBV18 and TRBJ1-6; 9 bases agree with TRBD1. The J segment lost 7 bases and the V segment lost 4 bases, leaving 5 bases of the junction unmatched. Germline V gene data show CDR1 as KGHSH and CDR2 as LQKENI. The CDR3 spans 15 residues.

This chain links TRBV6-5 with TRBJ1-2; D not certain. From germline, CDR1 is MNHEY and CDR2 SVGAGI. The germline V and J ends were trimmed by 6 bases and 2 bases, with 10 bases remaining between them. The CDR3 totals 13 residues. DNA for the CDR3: TGTGCCAGCAGGTCTACAGCGAACTATGGCTACACCTTC. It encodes CASRSTANYGYTF.

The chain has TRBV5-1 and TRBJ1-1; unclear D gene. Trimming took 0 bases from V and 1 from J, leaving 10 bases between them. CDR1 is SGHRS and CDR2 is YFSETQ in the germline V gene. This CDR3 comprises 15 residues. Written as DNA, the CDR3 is TGCGCCAGCAGCTTGGGGGTCGTTGGGAACACTGAAGCTTTCTTT. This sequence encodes CASSLGVVGNTEAFF.

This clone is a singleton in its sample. The chain's CDR3 is CASSRGGGLAGVETQYF. The CDR3, as DNA: TGTGCCAGCAGCCGCGGGGGGGGACTAGCGGGAGTGGAGACCCAGTACTTC. The rearrangement uses TRBV11-3 and TRBJ2-5, with 14 bases matching TRBD2. The CDR3 is 17 amino acids. From germline, CDR1 is SGHNT and CDR2 YENEEA. V lost 5 bases and J lost 5; bases outside the gene matches: 10.

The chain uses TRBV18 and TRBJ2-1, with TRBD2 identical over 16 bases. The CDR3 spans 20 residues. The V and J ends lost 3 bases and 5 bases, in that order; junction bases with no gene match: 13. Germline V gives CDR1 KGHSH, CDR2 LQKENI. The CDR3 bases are TGTGCCAGCTCACCGTTGGAGGGACTAGCGGGAGGGCAAACGAACAATGAGCAGTTCTTC. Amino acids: CASSPLEGLAGGQTNNEQFF.

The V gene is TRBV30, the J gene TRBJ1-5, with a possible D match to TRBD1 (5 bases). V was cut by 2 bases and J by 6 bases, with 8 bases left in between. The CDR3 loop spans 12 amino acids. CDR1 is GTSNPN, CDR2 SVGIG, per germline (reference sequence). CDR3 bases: TGTGCCTGGAGTCGGGACGGTCAGCCCCAGCATTTT. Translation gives CAWSRDGQPQHF.

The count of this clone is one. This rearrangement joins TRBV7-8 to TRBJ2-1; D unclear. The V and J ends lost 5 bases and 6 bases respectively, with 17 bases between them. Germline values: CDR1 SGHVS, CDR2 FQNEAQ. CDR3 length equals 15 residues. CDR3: CASSPWVAEPNEQFF. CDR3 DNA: TGTGCCAGCAGCCCCTGGGTAGCAGAGCCCAATGAGCAGTTCTTC.

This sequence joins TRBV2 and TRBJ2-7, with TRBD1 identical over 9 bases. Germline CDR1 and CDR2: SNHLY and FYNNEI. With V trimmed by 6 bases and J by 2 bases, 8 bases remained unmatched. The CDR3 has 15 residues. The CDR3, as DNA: TGTGCCAGCAGCGTAGACAGGGGGGGGACCTACGAGCAGTACTTC. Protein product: CASSVDRGGTYEQYF.

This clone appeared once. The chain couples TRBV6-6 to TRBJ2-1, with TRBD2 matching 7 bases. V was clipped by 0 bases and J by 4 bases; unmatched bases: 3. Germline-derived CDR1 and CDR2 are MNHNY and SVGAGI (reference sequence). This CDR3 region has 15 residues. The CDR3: CASSYSQGGYNEQFF. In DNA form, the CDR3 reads TGTGCCAGCAGTTACTCTCAGGGAGGGTACAATGAGCAGTTCTTC.

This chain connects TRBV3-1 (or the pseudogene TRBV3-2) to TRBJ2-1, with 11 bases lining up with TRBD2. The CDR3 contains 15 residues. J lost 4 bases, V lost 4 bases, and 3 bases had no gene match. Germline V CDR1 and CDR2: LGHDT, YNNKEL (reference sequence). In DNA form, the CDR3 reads TGTGCCAGCAGCCCCGTAGCGGGAGGGTACAATGAGCAGTTCTTC. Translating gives CASSPVAGGYNEQFF.

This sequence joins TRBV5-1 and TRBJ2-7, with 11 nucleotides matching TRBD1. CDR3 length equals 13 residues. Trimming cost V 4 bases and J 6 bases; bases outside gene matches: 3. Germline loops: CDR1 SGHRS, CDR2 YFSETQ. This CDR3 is CASSMGQGGEQYF. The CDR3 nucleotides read TGCGCCAGCAGCATGGGACAGGGGGGCGAGCAGTACTTC.

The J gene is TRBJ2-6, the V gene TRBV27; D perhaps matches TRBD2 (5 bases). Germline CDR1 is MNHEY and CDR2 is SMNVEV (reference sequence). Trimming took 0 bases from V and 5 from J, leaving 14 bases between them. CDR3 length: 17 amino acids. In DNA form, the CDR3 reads TGTGCCAGCAGTTTATCCCCGGGATGGCCCAGGGCCAACGTCCTGACTTTC. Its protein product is CASSLSPGWPRANVLTF.

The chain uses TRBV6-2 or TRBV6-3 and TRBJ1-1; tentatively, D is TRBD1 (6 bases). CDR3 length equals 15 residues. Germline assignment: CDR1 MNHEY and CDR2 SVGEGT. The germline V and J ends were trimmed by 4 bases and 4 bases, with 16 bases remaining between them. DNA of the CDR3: TGTGCCAGCAGTTTCATACAGGGTGTCAGCACTGAAGCTTTCTTT. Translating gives CASSFIQGVSTEAFF.

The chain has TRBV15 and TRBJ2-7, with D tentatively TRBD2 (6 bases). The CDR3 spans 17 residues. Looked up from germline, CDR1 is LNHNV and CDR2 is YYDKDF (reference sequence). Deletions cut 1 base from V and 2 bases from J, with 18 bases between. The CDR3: CATSRVVGAGETYEQYF. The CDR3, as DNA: TGTGCCACCAGCAGAGTTGTTGGAGCGGGCGAAACCTACGAGCAGTACTTC.

The CDR3 is CASRVAGGPTDTQYF. The CDR3 DNA reads TGTGCCAGTAGAGTAGCGGGAGGGCCGACAGATACGCAGTATTTT. The chain is built from TRBV19 and TRBJ2-3; 11 bases agree with TRBD2. J lost 3 bases, V lost 6 bases, and 5 bases had no gene match. The length of the CDR3 is 15 residues. The V gene's germline CDR1 is LNHDA and CDR2 SQIVND (reference sequence).

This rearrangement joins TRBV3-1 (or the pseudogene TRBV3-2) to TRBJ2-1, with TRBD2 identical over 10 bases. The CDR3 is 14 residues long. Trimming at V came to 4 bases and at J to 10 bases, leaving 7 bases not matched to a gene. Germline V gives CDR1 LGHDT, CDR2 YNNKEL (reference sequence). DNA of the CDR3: TGTGCCAGCAGCCTCTCTAGCGGGAGAAACGAGCAGTTCTTC. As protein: CASSLSSGRNEQFF.

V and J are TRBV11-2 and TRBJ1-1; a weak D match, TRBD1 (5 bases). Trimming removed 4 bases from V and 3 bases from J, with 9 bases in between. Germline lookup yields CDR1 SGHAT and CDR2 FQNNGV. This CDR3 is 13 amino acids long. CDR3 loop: CASSYQGYTEAFF. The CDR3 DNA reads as TGTGCCAGCAGCTACCAGGGTTACACTGAAGCTTTCTTT.